Listed below are T cell receptor beta chains from one sample, sequenced in a study of molecular identifiers for immune sequencing clone quantification. TCRdb re-called the PCR reads with MiXCR, one entry per CDR3 protein. The repertoire consists of roughly 630,000 distinct CDR3 sequences, with roughly 23% occurring once and the leading ten covering 0.78%. The sample consisted of naive CD8+ T cells from blood, with Jurkat cell RNA spiked in. These receptors were collected from a human donor in good health. Some libraries in this study had Jurkat cell RNA spiked in. CDR3s include the opening cysteine and the closing phenylalanine or tryptophan. The D gene is left open where the match is weak. Some rows mark clone size as missing; the rest say once, few, many or name a class of expanded clone.

D gene,clone size,CDR3 length,V gene,J gene,CDR3 protein,CDR3 DNA
-,-,15,TRBV15,TRBJ1-4,CATSSGLATNEKLFF,TGTGCCACCAGCAGTGGTTTGGCAACTAATGAAAAACTGTTTTTT
-,few,14,TRBV30,TRBJ1-4,CAWSPGATNEKLFF,TGTGCCTGGAGTCCGGGGGCAACTAATGAAAAACTGTTTTTT
TRBD1,many,15,TRBV27,TRBJ2-5,CASSLLSGGAETQYF,TGTGCCAGCAGTTTACTATCAGGGGGCGCGGAGACCCAGTACTTC
TRBD2,-,18,TRBV24-1,TRBJ2-3,CATSEGRSGGFNTDTQYF,TGTGCCACCAGTGAAGGAAGGAGCGGGGGTTTTAACACAGATACGCAGTATTTT
-,-,17,TRBV21-1,TRBJ1-6,CASSKPQGTVINSPLHF,TGTGCCAGCAGCAAACCTCAGGGGACAGTCATCAATTCACCCCTCCACTTT
TRBD2,many,13,TRBV30,TRBJ2-3,CAWSLAGTDTQYF,TGTGCCTGGAGCCTAGCGGGAACAGATACGCAGTATTTT
-,few,14,TRBV11-2,TRBJ1-1,CAITGGQAYTEAFF,TGTGCCATCACGGGAGGTCAAGCCTACACTGAAGCTTTCTTT
TRBD1,many,14,TRBV7-9,TRBJ2-7,CASSPLSGGYEQYF,TGTGCCAGCAGCCCCCTCTCAGGGGGATACGAGCAGTACTTC
TRBD1,many,19,TRBV5-4,TRBJ2-3,CASSQGGDIAELGTDTQYF,TGTGCCAGCAGCCAAGGGGGCGACATTGCCGAGCTAGGCACAGATACGCAGTATTTT
TRBD2,once,19,TRBV6-2/TRBV6-3,TRBJ2-1,CASRTPLTSGSPGGNEQFF,TGTGCCAGCAGAACACCCTTGACTAGCGGGAGCCCGGGGGGCAATGAGCAGTTCTTC
TRBD1,many,13,TRBV5-1,TRBJ1-1,CASSSQGAPEAFF,TGCGCCAGCAGCTCCCAGGGGGCCCCTGAAGCTTTCTTT
-,-,12,TRBV6-5,TRBJ2-1,CASSPTRGEQFF,TGTGCCAGCAGTCCCACCCGAGGTGAGCAGTTCTTC
-,few,18,TRBV20-1,TRBJ2-3,CSARVRVGAMGNTDTQYF,TGCAGTGCTAGAGTACGAGTAGGAGCTATGGGGAACACAGATACGCAGTATTTT
-,many,22,TRBV20-1,TRBJ1-4,CSARDHLSPGTWKGVGNEKLFF,TGCAGTGCTAGAGACCACCTCTCCCCCGGGACATGGAAGGGAGTGGGTAATGAAAAACTGTTTTTT
TRBD2,few,15,TRBV19,TRBJ2-7,CASSKLAESSYEQYF,TGTGCCAGTAGTAAACTAGCGGAAAGCTCCTACGAGCAGTACTTC
TRBD1,many,16,TRBV4-1,TRBJ1-1,CASSQGLQGKNTEAFF,TGCGCCAGCAGCCAAGGTTTACAGGGGAAGAACACTGAAGCTTTCTTT
-,many,18,TRBV5-1,TRBJ2-3,CASSSSGYGTRSTDTQYF,TGCGCCAGCAGCTCGAGCGGCTACGGGACCAGAAGCACAGATACGCAGTATTTT
TRBD1,many,17,TRBV7-6,TRBJ1-1,CASSLGPGQGVNTEAFF,TGTGCCAGCAGCTTAGGGCCGGGACAGGGGGTTAACACTGAAGCTTTCTTT
-,-,11,TRBV30,TRBJ2-3,CALEGTDTQYF,TGTGCCTTGGAGGGAACAGATACGCAGTATTTT
TRBD2,-,20,TRBV27,TRBJ2-3,CASTTGTVGGIGGTTDTQYF,TGTGCCAGCACTACCGGGACTGTAGGTGGCATCGGGGGGACCACAGATACGCAGTATTTT
-,few,10,TRBV7-9,TRBJ1-1,CASTSGEAFF,TGTGCCAGCACCTCAGGGGAGGCTTTCTTT
-,few,14,TRBV5-1,TRBJ2-3,CARSLIWGTDTQYF,TGCGCCAGAAGCTTGATATGGGGCACAGATACGCAGTATTTT
-,-,15,TRBV25-1,TRBJ1-2,CASSAPPSSGNGYTF,TGTGCCAGCAGTGCACCTCCCTCGTCAGGGAATGGCTACACCTTC
-,few,14,TRBV19,TRBJ1-5,CASSIDWVNQPQHF,TGTGCCAGTAGTATAGATTGGGTCAATCAGCCCCAGCATTTT
-,many,16,TRBV28,TRBJ2-5,CASSSTGPREQETQYF,TGTGCCAGCAGCTCCACGGGGCCGAGAGAACAAGAGACCCAGTACTTC
-,-,15,TRBV4-3,TRBJ1-1,CASSQDLYGGTEAFF,TGCGCCAGCAGCCAAGACCTATATGGGGGCACTGAAGCTTTCTTT
TRBD1,many,16,TRBV4-3,TRBJ2-5,CASSQDLGQGLGTQYF,TGCGCCAGCAGCCAAGATCTGGGACAGGGTTTGGGGACCCAGTACTTC
TRBD1,many,16,TRBV6-2/TRBV6-3,TRBJ1-1,CASSYSPDRGRTEAFF,TGTGCCAGCAGTTACTCCCCAGACAGGGGAAGGACTGAAGCTTTCTTT
TRBD1,many,15,TRBV6-5,TRBJ2-1,CASSYSWDRVNEQFF,TGTGCCAGCAGTTACTCATGGGACAGGGTGAATGAGCAGTTCTTC